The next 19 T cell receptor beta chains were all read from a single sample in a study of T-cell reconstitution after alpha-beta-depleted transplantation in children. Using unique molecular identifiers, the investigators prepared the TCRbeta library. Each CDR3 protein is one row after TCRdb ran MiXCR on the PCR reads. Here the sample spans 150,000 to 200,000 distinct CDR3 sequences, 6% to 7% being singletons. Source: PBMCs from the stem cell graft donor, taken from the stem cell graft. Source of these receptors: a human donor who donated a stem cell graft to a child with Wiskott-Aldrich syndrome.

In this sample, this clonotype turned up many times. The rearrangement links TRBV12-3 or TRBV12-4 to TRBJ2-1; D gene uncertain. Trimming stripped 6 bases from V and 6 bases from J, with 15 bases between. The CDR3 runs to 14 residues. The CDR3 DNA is TGTGCCAGCAGCCCCACCTTGGGCTCCAATGAGCAGTTCTTC. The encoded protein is CASSPTLGSNEQFF.

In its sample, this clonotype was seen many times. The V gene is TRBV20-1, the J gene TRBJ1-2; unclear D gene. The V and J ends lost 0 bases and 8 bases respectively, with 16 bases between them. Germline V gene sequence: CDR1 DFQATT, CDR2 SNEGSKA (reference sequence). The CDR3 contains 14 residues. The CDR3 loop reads CSAREQLETRGYTF. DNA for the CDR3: TGCAGTGCTAGAGAACAGCTGGAGACGAGAGGCTACACCTTC.

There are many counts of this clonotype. CDR3 amino acids: CASTRDTPNSPLHF. Written as DNA, the CDR3 is TGTGCCAGCACCCGGGACACTCCTAATTCACCCCTCCACTTT. The rearrangement joins TRBV12-3 or TRBV12-4 to TRBJ1-6, with D perhaps matching TRBD1 (6 bases). The CDR3 has 14 residues. The V end lost 7 bases, the J end lost 6 bases, and 13 bases lay between the germline ends.

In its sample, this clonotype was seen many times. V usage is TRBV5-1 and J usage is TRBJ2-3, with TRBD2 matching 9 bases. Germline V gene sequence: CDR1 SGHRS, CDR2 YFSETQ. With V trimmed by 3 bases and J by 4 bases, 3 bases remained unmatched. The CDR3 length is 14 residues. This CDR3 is CASSSERGADTQYF. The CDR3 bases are TGCGCCAGCAGCTCTGAGCGGGGGGCAGATACGCAGTATTTT.

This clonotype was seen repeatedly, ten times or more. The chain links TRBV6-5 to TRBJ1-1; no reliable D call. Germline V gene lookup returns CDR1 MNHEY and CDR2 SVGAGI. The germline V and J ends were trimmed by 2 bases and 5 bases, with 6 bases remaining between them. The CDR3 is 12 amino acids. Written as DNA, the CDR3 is TGTGCCAGCAGTTACACGGGAACTGAAGCTTTCTTT. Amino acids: CASSYTGTEAFF.

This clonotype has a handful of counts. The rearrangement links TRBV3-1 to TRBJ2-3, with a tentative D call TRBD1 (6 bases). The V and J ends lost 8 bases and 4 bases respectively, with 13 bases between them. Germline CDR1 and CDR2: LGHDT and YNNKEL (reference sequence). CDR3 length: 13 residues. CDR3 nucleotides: TGTGCCAGCTCCAGGGGCTTCGCAGATACGCAGTATTTT. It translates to CASSRGFADTQYF.

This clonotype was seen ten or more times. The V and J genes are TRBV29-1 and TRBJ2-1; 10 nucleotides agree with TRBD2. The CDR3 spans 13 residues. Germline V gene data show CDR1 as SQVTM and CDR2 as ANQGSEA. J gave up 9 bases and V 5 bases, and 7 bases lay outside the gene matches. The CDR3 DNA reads TGCAGCGTTACCACTAGCGGGGTGGGTGAGCAGTTCTTC. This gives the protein CSVTTSGVGEQFF.

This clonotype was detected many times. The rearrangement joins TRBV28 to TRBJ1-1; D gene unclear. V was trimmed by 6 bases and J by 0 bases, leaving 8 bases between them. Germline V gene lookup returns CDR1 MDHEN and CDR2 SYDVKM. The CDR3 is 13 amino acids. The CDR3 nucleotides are TGTGCCAGCAGGCAACCAGTGAACACTGAAGCTTTCTTT. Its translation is CASRQPVNTEAFF.

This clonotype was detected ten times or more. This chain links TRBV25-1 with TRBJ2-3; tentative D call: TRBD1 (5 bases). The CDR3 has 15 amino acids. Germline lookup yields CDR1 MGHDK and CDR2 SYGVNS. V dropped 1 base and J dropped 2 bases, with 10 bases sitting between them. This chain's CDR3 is CASSEWVGATDTQYF. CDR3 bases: TGTGCCAGCAGTGAATGGGTAGGGGCCACAGATACGCAGTATTTT. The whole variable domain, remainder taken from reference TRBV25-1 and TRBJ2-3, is EADIYQTPRYLVIGTGKKITLECSQTMGHDKMYWYQQDPGMELHLIHYSYGVNSTEKGDLSSESTVSRIRTEHFPLTLESARPSHTSQYLCASSEWVGATDTQYFGPGTRLTVL.

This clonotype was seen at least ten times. The CDR3 protein is CASSSGHRYEQYF. The CDR3 nucleotides read TGTGCCAGCAGTTCAGGGCACCGATACGAGCAGTACTTC. J is TRBJ2-7 and V is TRBV27, with D possibly TRBD1 on 5 matching bases. The germline V gene encodes CDR1 MNHEY and CDR2 SMNVEV (reference sequence). Trimming removed 4 bases from V and 4 bases from J, with 11 bases in between. The length of the CDR3 is 13 residues.

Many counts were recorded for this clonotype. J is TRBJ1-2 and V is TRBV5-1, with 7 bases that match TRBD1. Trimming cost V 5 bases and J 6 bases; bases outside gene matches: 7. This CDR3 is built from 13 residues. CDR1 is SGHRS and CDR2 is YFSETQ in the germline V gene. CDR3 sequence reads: CASSSDRVNGYTF. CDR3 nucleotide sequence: TGCGCCAGCAGTTCCGACAGGGTGAATGGCTACACCTTC.

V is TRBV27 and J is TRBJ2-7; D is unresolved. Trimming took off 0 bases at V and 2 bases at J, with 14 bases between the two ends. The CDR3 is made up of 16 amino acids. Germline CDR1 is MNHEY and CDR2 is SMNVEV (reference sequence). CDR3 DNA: TGTGCCAGCAGTTTATCGAGGCTGGGCCGGGCCTACGAGCAGTACTTC. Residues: CASSLSRLGRAYEQYF.

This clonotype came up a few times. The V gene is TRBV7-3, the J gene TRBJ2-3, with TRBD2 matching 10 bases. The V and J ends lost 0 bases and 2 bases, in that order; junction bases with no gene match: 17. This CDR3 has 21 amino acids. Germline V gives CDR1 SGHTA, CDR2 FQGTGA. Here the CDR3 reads CASSLTSWPGSSGRPTDTQYF. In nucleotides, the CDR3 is TGTGCCAGCAGCTTAACTTCTTGGCCCGGCTCTAGCGGGAGACCCACAGATACGCAGTATTTT.

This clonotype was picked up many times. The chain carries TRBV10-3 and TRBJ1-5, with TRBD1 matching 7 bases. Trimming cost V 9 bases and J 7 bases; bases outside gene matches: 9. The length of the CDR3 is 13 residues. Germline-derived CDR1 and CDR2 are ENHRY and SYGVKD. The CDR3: CAISQGEGQPQHF. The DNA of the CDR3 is TGTGCCATAAGTCAGGGGGAGGGCCAGCCCCAGCATTTT.

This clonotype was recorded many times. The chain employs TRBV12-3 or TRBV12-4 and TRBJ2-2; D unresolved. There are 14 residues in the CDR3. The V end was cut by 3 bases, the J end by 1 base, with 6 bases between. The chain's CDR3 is CASSFTRNTGELFF. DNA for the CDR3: TGTGCCAGCAGTTTTACCAGGAACACCGGGGAGCTGTTTTTT.

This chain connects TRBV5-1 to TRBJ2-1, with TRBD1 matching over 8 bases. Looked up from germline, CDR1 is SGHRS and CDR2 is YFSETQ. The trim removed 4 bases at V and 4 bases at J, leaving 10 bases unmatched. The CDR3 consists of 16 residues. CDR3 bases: TGCGCCAGCAGCCAATTGACAGGGGCAGTATACAATGAGCAGTTCTTC. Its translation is CASSQLTGAVYNEQFF.

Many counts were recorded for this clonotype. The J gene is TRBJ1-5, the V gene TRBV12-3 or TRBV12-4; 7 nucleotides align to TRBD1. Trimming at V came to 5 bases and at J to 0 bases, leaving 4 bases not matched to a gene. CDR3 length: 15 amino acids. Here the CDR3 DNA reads TGTGCCAGCAGTGAGGGGACAGTTAGCAATCAGCCCCAGCATTTT. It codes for CASSEGTVSNQPQHF.

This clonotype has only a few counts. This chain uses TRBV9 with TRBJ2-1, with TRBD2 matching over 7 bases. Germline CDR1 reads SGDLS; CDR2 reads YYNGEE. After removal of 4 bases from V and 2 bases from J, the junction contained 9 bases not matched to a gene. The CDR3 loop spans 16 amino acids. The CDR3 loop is CASSSSGLVPYNEQFF. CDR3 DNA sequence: TGTGCCAGCAGCAGTAGCGGACTAGTTCCCTACAATGAGCAGTTCTTC. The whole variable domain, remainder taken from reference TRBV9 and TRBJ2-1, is DSGVTQTPKHLITATGQRVTLRCSPRSGDLSVYWYQQSLDQGLQFLIQYYNGEERAKGNILERFSAQQFPDLHSELNLSSLELGDSALYFCASSSSGLVPYNEQFFGPGTRLTVL.

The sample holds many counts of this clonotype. For the CDR3, the DNA is TGTGCCAGCAGTTACTCGGTTGGGAACAATGAGCAGTTCTTC. Translated: CASSYSVGNNEQFF. The rearrangement joins TRBV6-5 to TRBJ2-1; unclear D gene. V lost 0 bases and J 5 bases, leaving 8 bases between the germline ends. The germline CDR1 and CDR2 sequences are MNHEY and SVGAGI. The CDR3 runs 14 residues.